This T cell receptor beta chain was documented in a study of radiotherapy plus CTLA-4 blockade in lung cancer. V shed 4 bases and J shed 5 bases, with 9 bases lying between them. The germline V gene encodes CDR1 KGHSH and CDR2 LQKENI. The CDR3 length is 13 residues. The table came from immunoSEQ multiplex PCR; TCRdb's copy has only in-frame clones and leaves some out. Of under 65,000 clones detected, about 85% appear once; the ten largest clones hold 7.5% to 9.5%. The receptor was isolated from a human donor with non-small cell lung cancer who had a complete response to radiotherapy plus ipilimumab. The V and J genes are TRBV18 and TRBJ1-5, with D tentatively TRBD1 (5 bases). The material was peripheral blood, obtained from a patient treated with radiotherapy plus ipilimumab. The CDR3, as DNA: TGTGCCAGCTCACGGGGCGGGGATCAGCCCCAGCATTTT. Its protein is CASSRGGDQPQHF.